Reported below is one T cell receptor (beta chain). This clonotype came up many times. Its binding antigen is unknown. Base quality data are lacking; no much larger clone is found one base away. This record comes from a study of T cells in Graves' hyperthyroidism and ophthalmopathy (dated by TCRdb to the late 2010s). A note on the overall study: Peripheral blood was sampled at the time of initial diagnosis, prior to any treatment. The study also compared thyroid tissue and blood T-cell repertoires from about 6 Graves' hyperthyroidism patients. The roughly 94 discovery patients were randomly divided into training and test sets at a 7:3 ratio. The paper reports TCR Vbeta CDR3 sequencing of more than 120 peripheral blood samples: approximately 43 ophthalmopathy, under 80 hyperthyroidism and about 17 progressor patients. Following sampling, methimazole starting at 30 mg daily was given to hyperthyroidism patients, and high-dose intravenous methylprednisolone was given to ophthalmopathy patients. To identify distinguishing TCR V-J signatures, a discovery cohort of roughly 100 patients was used, comprising some 45 with Graves' ophthalmopathy and around 60 with stable Graves' hyperthyroidism. Prospective prediction of ophthalmopathy was tested in an independent validation cohort of 18 hyperthyroidism patients and roughly 16 patients who later progressed to ophthalmopathy. What the authors observed across the whole study: In validation, the model predicted progression to ophthalmopathy with roughly 66% sensitivity and about 73% specificity, a median of about 6 months before onset. Most expanded thyroid clonotypes (frequency above 0.001) were also detected in blood, a finding suggesting that blood repertoires may reflect thyroid immune responses. No statistical method was used to fix the sample size in advance, and group allocation was not hidden from the investigators. In cross-validation, a model built on a 13 V-J signature told ophthalmopathy apart from stable hyperthyroidism with under 90% sensitivity and roughly 82% specificity, and in testing the same model reached 80%/75%.

A patient counted as having stable Graves' hyperthyroidism if no progression to ophthalmopathy occurred over 18 months of follow-up. The hyperthyroidism patients were between 18 and 65 years old and newly diagnosed, with a disease duration of less than 2 months. The study excluded patients with uncontrolled infections, other autoimmune diseases, pregnancy or lactation. Diagnoses were established on the basis of clinical symptoms, serum thyroxine and TRAb, thyroid ultrasound, and orbital computed tomography. PBMCs were separated from under 11 ml of fresh peripheral blood using Ficoll-Paque density gradient centrifugation. Total RNA was extracted with Trizol reagent, and quality was checked on an Agilent 2100 Bioanalyzer. There are 14 amino acids in the CDR3, from cysteine to phenylalanine inclusive. The only DNA kept is the CDR3, 42 bases in frame from the first base. The germline ends are 9 bases apart after V is trimmed by 0 bases and J by 2 bases. CDR1 and CDR2 were assigned from the germline V gene (reference sequence) as SGHKS and YYEKEE.

The TCR beta CDR3 regions were amplified from RNA transcripts. For the first round of RT-PCR on the TCR CDR3, the HTBI primer set was used together with the Qiagen OneStep RT-PCR kit. Libraries were constructed in a second round of multiplex PCR, after which size selection and purification were carried out. Sequencing of the libraries was done on an Illumina HiSeq2000 using paired-end 100 bp reads. Processing in the source paper ran as follows. Raw data were processed with SOAPnuke, discarding reads with adapters, uncalled bases, mean Phred below 15, or no exact constant-primer or identifier match. High-quality paired reads were merged using COPE v1.2.5, and each unique nucleotide sequence was defined as a clonotype. MiTCR v1.1 was used to align clonotypes to the IMGT TRBV, TRBD and TRBJ reference segments. The analysis included only V-J combinations with a frequency above 0.0001, which together covered 98% to 99.2% of the repertoires. The TCS score was defined as the ratio of F50 (clonal expansion) to E x V (chaos), calculated using BLOSUM62-based TCRdist between CDR3 peptides within each V-J. Welch's t-statistics and random forest reduced 500 to 650 V-J features to 13, which were used in a naive Bayes classifier (R e1071). Thyroid-blood repertoire similarity was quantified with the Morisita-Horn index. TCRdb handled the public reads itself, with Q25 trimming in fastp and clone calling in MiXCR, and kept productive beta chains. CDR3 protein sequences are deduplicated, and each keeps its most common genes and DNA. TCRdb's processing, not the authors' own work, is the source of the V and J calls. The sample includes about 760,000 distinct CDR3 sequences, with 35% observed a single time. The ten largest make up roughly 30% of the sample.

The sequence joins TRBV5-5 to TRBJ2-7, with the identity of the D gene unclear. The sequenced sample was blood. This sequence originates from a middle-aged woman with Graves' hyperthyroidism. The nucleotides are TGTGCCAGCAGCTTGGACGGAGATGCCTACGAGCAGTACTTC. This is translated as CASSLDGDAYEQYF. Full variable domain (CDR3 extended with the reference TRBV5-5 and TRBJ2-7 proteins): DAGVTQSPTHLIKTRGQQVTLRCSPISGHKSVSWYQQVLGQGPQFIFQYYEKEERGRGNFPDRFSARQFPNYSSELNVNALLLGDSALYLCASSLDGDAYEQYFGPGTRLTVT.